This TCR beta chain was captured by sequencing in a study of shared clonotypes between healthy human individuals. Overall study results and limits: Memory subsets generally showed smaller estimated richness than naive subsets did. Generation probability values for non-shared clonotypes were lower than those for clonotypes shared by all four donors. The low donor count limited represented genetic and exposure-history diversity.

Terminally differentiated effector memory CD45RA+ cells were excluded by CCR7 positive selection of CD45RO-negative cells. It was around 220 ng DNA, about 30,000 T cell genomes, that sorted-subset replicate PCRs used. The assay was immunoSEQ multiplex PCR, and TCRdb's table has in-frame clones only and misses some. This table has roughly 890,000 clones, almost 95% appearing once. Trimming removed 3 bases at V and 3 bases at J, with 12 bases between. There are 13 residues in the CDR3. Germline values: CDR1 SQVTM, CDR2 ANQGSEA. This clone was detected once. Its antigen remains unidentified. This TCR was recovered from a man aged 25-45 years in good health. The chain combines TRBV29-1 with TRBJ2-7; no reliable D call. The sequenced sample was naive CD8+ T cells sorted from blood. DNA for the CDR3: TGCAGCGTTGAGGCAGCAGGTAGCTACGAGCAGTACTTC. Translated: CSVEAAGSYEQYF.